This is a list of T cell receptor beta chains from one sample in a study of molecular identifiers for immune sequencing clone quantification. TCRdb analysed the PCR reads with MiXCR anew, one entry per CDR3 protein. The sample has hundreds of thousands of distinct CDR3 sequences; about 23% are singletons. The specimen was naive CD8+ T cells from blood, with Jurkat cell RNA spiked in. These receptors originate from a human donor in good health. Some libraries in this study had Jurkat cell RNA spiked in. CDR3s include the opening cysteine and the closing phenylalanine or tryptophan. The order of the fields is V gene, J gene, D gene, clone size, CDR3 protein, CDR3 DNA. D genes are given only for firm matches. Clone size is given for some rows only: seen once, a few or many times, or a class if the clone is expanded.

V gene: TRBV4-3
J gene: TRBJ2-1
D gene: -
clone size: many
CDR3 protein: CASSPQGSSYNEQFF
CDR3 DNA: TGCGCCAGCAGCCCACAGGGTAGCTCCTACAATGAGCAGTTCTTC

V gene: TRBV11-2
J gene: TRBJ2-1
D gene: -
clone size: once
CDR3 protein: CASSLSFGNEQSF
CDR3 DNA: TGTGCCAGCAGCTTATCTTTCGGCAATGAGCAGTCCTTC

V gene: TRBV12-3/TRBV12-4
J gene: TRBJ2-5
D gene: -
clone size: many
CDR3 protein: CASSLNQGWVTQYF
CDR3 DNA: TGTGCCAGCAGTTTGAACCAGGGCTGGGTGACCCAGTACTTC

V gene: TRBV4-3
J gene: TRBJ2-1
D gene: -
clone size: few
CDR3 protein: CASSQERERTYNEQFF
CDR3 DNA: TGCGCCAGCAGCCAAGAAAGGGAGAGGACCTACAATGAGCAGTTCTTC

V gene: TRBV29-1
J gene: TRBJ2-3
D gene: -
clone size: many
CDR3 protein: CSGLGFSTDTQYF
CDR3 DNA: TGCAGCGGACTAGGATTTAGCACAGATACGCAGTATTTT

V gene: TRBV27
J gene: TRBJ2-1
D gene: TRBD1
clone size: many
CDR3 protein: CASWTGGSYNEQFF
CDR3 DNA: TGTGCCAGCTGGACAGGGGGCTCCTACAATGAGCAGTTCTTC

V gene: TRBV25-1
J gene: TRBJ2-7
D gene: TRBD1
clone size: -
CDR3 protein: CASSDTGGRREQYF
CDR3 DNA: TGTGCCAGCAGCGATACAGGGGGCAGGCGCGAGCAGTACTTC

V gene: TRBV6-2/TRBV6-3
J gene: TRBJ2-3
D gene: -
clone size: -
CDR3 protein: CASTLWFNTDTQYF
CDR3 DNA: TGTGCCAGCACCCTGTGGTTCAACACAGATACGCAGTATTTT

V gene: TRBV19
J gene: TRBJ2-3
D gene: -
clone size: few
CDR3 protein: CASSIDRTYTDTQYF
CDR3 DNA: TGTGCCAGTAGTATTGACAGGACGTACACAGATACGCAGTATTTT

V gene: TRBV28
J gene: TRBJ1-3
D gene: -
clone size: -
CDR3 protein: CASSFLAGNAIYF
CDR3 DNA: TGTGCCAGCAGTTTTTTAGCTGGAAACGCCATATATTTT

V gene: TRBV7-2
J gene: TRBJ2-5
D gene: -
clone size: once
CDR3 protein: CASSLFGGEPQYF
CDR3 DNA: TGTGCCAGCAGCTTATTCGGGGGAGAGCCCCAGTACTTC

V gene: TRBV4-1
J gene: TRBJ2-5
D gene: -
clone size: few
CDR3 protein: CASSQQSGIGNQETQYF
CDR3 DNA: TGCGCCAGCAGCCAACAATCTGGTATTGGGAACCAAGAGACCCAGTACTTC

V gene: TRBV4-1
J gene: TRBJ2-3
D gene: -
clone size: few
CDR3 protein: CASSQVPVSTDTQYF
CDR3 DNA: TGCGCCAGCAGCCAAGTTCCGGTGAGCACAGATACGCAGTATTTT

V gene: TRBV7-6
J gene: TRBJ2-7
D gene: -
clone size: -
CDR3 protein: CASSLDPFNEQYF
CDR3 DNA: TGTGCCAGCAGCTTAGACCCCTTCAACGAGCAGTACTTC

V gene: TRBV11-2
J gene: TRBJ2-5
D gene: -
clone size: -
CDR3 protein: CASSLVANIAETQYF
CDR3 DNA: TGTGCCAGCAGCTTAGTGGCGAATATCGCGGAGACCCAGTACTTC

V gene: TRBV5-6
J gene: TRBJ2-5
D gene: TRBD2
clone size: -
CDR3 protein: CASNEGQLRGLETQYF
CDR3 DNA: TGTGCCAGCAACGAGGGGCAGTTGCGGGGGTTGGAGACCCAGTACTTC

V gene: TRBV25-1
J gene: TRBJ2-1
D gene: -
clone size: many
CDR3 protein: CASSGRGEGHEQFF
CDR3 DNA: TGTGCCAGCAGCGGAAGGGGGGAGGGCCATGAGCAGTTCTTC

V gene: TRBV5-1
J gene: TRBJ2-1
D gene: -
clone size: many
CDR3 protein: CASSRGSYNEQFF
CDR3 DNA: TGCGCCAGCAGCCGGGGATCCTACAATGAGCAGTTCTTC

V gene: TRBV9
J gene: TRBJ1-6
D gene: -
clone size: many
CDR3 protein: CASSVDGTYNSPLHF
CDR3 DNA: TGTGCCAGCAGCGTAGACGGGACCTATAATTCACCCCTCCACTTT

V gene: TRBV4-3
J gene: TRBJ1-6
D gene: -
clone size: -
CDR3 protein: CASSQEGRANSPLHF
CDR3 DNA: TGCGCCAGCAGCCAAGAGGGCAGGGCTAATTCACCCCTCCACTTT

V gene: TRBV27
J gene: TRBJ2-3
D gene: -
clone size: -
CDR3 protein: CASSFIGTDTQYF
CDR3 DNA: TGTGCCAGCAGCTTTATAGGAACAGATACGCAGTATTTT

V gene: TRBV29-1
J gene: TRBJ1-2
D gene: -
clone size: few
CDR3 protein: CSVERTGINYGYTF
CDR3 DNA: TGCAGCGTTGAACGTACAGGGATTAACTATGGCTACACCTTC

V gene: TRBV6-1
J gene: TRBJ2-2
D gene: -
clone size: -
CDR3 protein: CASGNRADTGELFF
CDR3 DNA: TGTGCCAGCGGTAACAGAGCCGACACCGGGGAGCTGTTTTTT

V gene: TRBV5-4
J gene: TRBJ1-1
D gene: -
clone size: -
CDR3 protein: CASSSRGGLNTEAFF
CDR3 DNA: TGTGCCAGCAGCTCCCGGGGGGGGCTGAACACTGAAGCTTTCTTT

V gene: TRBV20-1
J gene: TRBJ2-5
D gene: TRBD2
clone size: -
CDR3 protein: CSAVSSGGVTQYF
CDR3 DNA: TGCAGTGCTGTTAGTAGCGGGGGGGTCACCCAGTACTTC

V gene: TRBV15
J gene: TRBJ2-7
D gene: TRBD2
clone size: -
CDR3 protein: CATSRDLGLVGEQYF
CDR3 DNA: TGTGCCACCAGCAGAGATCTGGGACTAGTAGGCGAGCAGTACTTC

V gene: TRBV9
J gene: TRBJ2-5
D gene: -
clone size: -
CDR3 protein: CASSVYGGETQYF
CDR3 DNA: TGTGCCAGCAGCGTATACGGGGGAGAGACCCAGTACTTC

V gene: TRBV9
J gene: TRBJ1-1
D gene: TRBD1
clone size: many
CDR3 protein: CASSATGGSTEAFF
CDR3 DNA: TGTGCCAGCAGTGCAACAGGGGGGAGCACTGAAGCTTTCTTT

V gene: TRBV27
J gene: TRBJ2-7
D gene: TRBD1
clone size: -
CDR3 protein: CASSHKRTGGPYEQYF
CDR3 DNA: TGTGCCAGCAGTCATAAGAGGACAGGGGGGCCCTACGAGCAGTACTTC

V gene: TRBV20-1
J gene: TRBJ2-3
D gene: -
clone size: few
CDR3 protein: CSARQAKDHTDTQYF
CDR3 DNA: TGCAGTGCTAGACAGGCGAAAGACCACACAGATACGCAGTATTTT

V gene: TRBV9
J gene: TRBJ1-1
D gene: -
clone size: many
CDR3 protein: CASSEGNSLTEAFF
CDR3 DNA: TGTGCCAGCAGCGAGGGTAATTCTCTCACTGAAGCTTTCTTT

V gene: TRBV5-3
J gene: TRBJ1-5
D gene: -
clone size: -
CDR3 protein: CASSVTPRGNQPQHF
CDR3 DNA: TGTGCCAGCAGCGTGACTCCCCGGGGGAATCAGCCCCAGCATTTT

V gene: TRBV6-5
J gene: TRBJ2-7
D gene: -
clone size: -
CDR3 protein: CASSGGRSTSSYEQYF
CDR3 DNA: TGTGCCAGCAGTGGGGGCAGGAGTACTAGCTCCTACGAGCAGTACTTC

V gene: TRBV6-6
J gene: TRBJ2-7
D gene: TRBD1
clone size: few
CDR3 protein: CASTRTGERYEQYF
CDR3 DNA: TGTGCCAGCACCCGGACAGGGGAACGGTACGAGCAGTACTTC

V gene: TRBV10-3
J gene: TRBJ2-5
D gene: TRBD2
clone size: few
CDR3 protein: CAISDPGTSGGPLTQETQYF
CDR3 DNA: TGTGCCATCAGTGATCCCGGGACTAGCGGGGGGCCGCTTACCCAAGAGACCCAGTACTTC